Each of the 25 T cell receptor beta chains below was sequenced from the same sample in a study of shared clonotypes between healthy human individuals. Profiled with immunoSEQ multiplex PCR; TCRdb holds only in-frame clones, not every one. The sample has roughly 1,600,000 clones, roughly 98.5% seen once. Sequenced sample: naive CD4+ T cells sorted from blood. Subset meaning: CD45RA+ positively selected. The source is a man between 25 and 39 years old in good health.

The chain employs TRBV12-5 and TRBJ2-5; 10 nucleotides agree with TRBD2. From germline, CDR1 is LGHNT and CDR2 FRNRAP. The CDR3 contains 15 residues. The ends lost 3 bases at V and 5 bases at J; junction bases unmatched: 6. The CDR3, as DNA: TGTGCTAGTGGTTTCGCTAGCGGGAGTAGGGAGACCCAGTACTTC. Protein product: CASGFASGSRETQYF.

This chain uses TRBV14 with TRBJ1-1; weak D call: TRBD1 (6 bases). V lost 6 bases and J lost 6, with 17 bases in between. This CDR3 has 14 residues. CDR1 is SGHDN, CDR2 FVKESK, per germline. CDR3 loop: CASSQWAGVSEAFF. The CDR3 DNA follows: TGTGCCAGCAGTCAATGGGCAGGGGTCTCTGAAGCTTTCTTT.

V is TRBV11-3 and J is TRBJ2-3; unclear D gene. Per germline, CDR1 SGHNT and CDR2 YENEEA. There are 13 residues in the CDR3. Trimming pared 5 bases from V and 3 bases from J, leaving 9 bases between. CDR3 loop: CASSLYLTDTQYF. CDR3 bases: TGTGCCAGCAGCCTCTACCTTACAGATACGCAGTATTTT.

V gene TRBV16 combines with J gene TRBJ2-7; 7 nucleotides match TRBD2. This CDR3 region has 16 residues. V shed 0 bases, J shed 4 bases, and the junction held 9 bases outside the gene matches. CDR1 and CDR2 from the germline V gene are KGHSY and FQNENV. DNA of the CDR3: TGTGCCAGCAGCCAATCCCCCCCTACTAGCGAATACGAGCAGTACTTC. Translating gives CASSQSPPTSEYEQYF.

The chain couples TRBV19 to TRBJ2-1; D is undetermined. V was clipped by 5 bases and J by 3 bases, with 17 bases between them. This CDR3 region has 16 residues. The germline CDR1 and CDR2 sequences are LNHDA and SQIVND (reference sequence). The DNA of the CDR3 is TGTGCCAGTAGTCGCGATGAAAGTCCCTTCTACAATGAGCAGTTCTTC. Translation: CASSRDESPFYNEQFF.

The V call is TRBV29-1, the J call TRBJ2-1; D is possibly TRBD1 (7 bases). V lost 8 bases and J lost 8, with 25 bases in between. This CDR3 is built from 15 residues. Germline-derived CDR1 and CDR2 are SQVTM and ANQGSEA. The CDR3 loop is CSFAGSRSGGDEQFF. DNA for the CDR3: TGCAGCTTTGCGGGATCGCGGTCAGGGGGTGATGAGCAGTTCTTC.

The genes are TRBV2 and TRBJ2-7; 9 bases align to TRBD1. The J segment lost 6 bases and the V segment lost 5 bases, leaving 8 bases of the junction unmatched. Germline-derived CDR1 and CDR2 are SNHLY and FYNNEI. The CDR3 runs to 14 residues. This CDR3 is CASSLEQGASEQYF. The CDR3 bases are TGTGCCAGCAGTTTAGAACAGGGGGCGAGCGAGCAGTACTTC. Full variable domain (outside the CDR3, taken from reference TRBV2 and TRBJ2-7): EPEVTQTPSHQVTQMGQEVILRCVPISNHLYFYWYRQILGQKVEFLVSFYNNEISEKSEIFDDQFSVERPDGSNFTLKIRSTKLEDSAMYFCASSLEQGASEQYFGPGTRLTVT.

The V gene is TRBV7-3, the J gene TRBJ2-6; D may be TRBD1 (5 bases). V was clipped by 2 bases and J by 4 bases, with 18 bases between them. CDR3 size: 18 residues. Germline values: CDR1 SGHTA, CDR2 FQGTGA. The CDR3 DNA is TGTGCCAGCAGCTTAGTAACAGGTTTAGGTTCAGGGGCCAACGTCCTGACTTTC. As protein: CASSLVTGLGSGANVLTF.

The chain employs TRBV7-3 and TRBJ2-7; 11 nucleotides agree with TRBD2. The CDR3 has 15 residues. With 4 bases clipped from V and 5 bases from J, the junction kept 7 bases outside the gene matches. Per germline, CDR1 SGHTA and CDR2 FQGTGA. CDR3 sequence: CASSSVAGGLDEQYF. CDR3 nucleotides: TGTGCCAGCAGCTCGGTAGCGGGAGGGCTTGACGAGCAGTACTTC.

This chain connects TRBV5-1 to TRBJ1-1; TRBD1 might be the D (6 bases). V dropped 6 bases and J dropped 1 base, with 13 bases sitting between them. Germline V gene sequence: CDR1 SGHRS, CDR2 YFSETQ. The CDR3 runs to 14 residues. The CDR3 nucleotides are TGCGCCAGCACAGCAGGGGCGGCGAACACTGAAGCTTTCTTT. This codes for CASTAGAANTEAFF.

This chain joins TRBV7-9 and TRBJ1-1; D is perhaps TRBD1 (6 bases). The CDR3 contains 15 residues. V dropped 0 bases and J dropped 4 bases, with 12 bases sitting between them. Looked up from germline, CDR1 is SEHNR and CDR2 is FQNEAQ (reference sequence). The CDR3 is CASSLAAPRGTEAFF. DNA for the CDR3: TGTGCCAGCAGCTTAGCGGCGCCCAGGGGCACTGAAGCTTTCTTT.

This sequence joins TRBV10-3 and TRBJ2-5; D could derive from TRBD1 or TRBD2 (5 bases each). The CDR3 is 17 residues long. The germline CDR1 and CDR2 sequences are ENHRY and SYGVKD. The V and J ends lost 4 bases and 3 bases respectively, with 21 bases between them. CDR3 amino acids: CAISAWDGLVGEETQYF. CDR3 bases: TGTGCCATCAGTGCTTGGGACGGGTTGGTCGGGGAAGAGACCCAGTACTTC.

This clone was recorded only once. The J gene is TRBJ1-1, the V gene TRBV28, with 8 bases matching TRBD1. The CDR3 loop spans 17 amino acids. Germline CDR1 reads MDHEN; CDR2 reads SYDVKM. J was trimmed by 1 base and V by 6 bases; bases with no gene match: 13. The CDR3 loop reads CASSLRQGMVGNTEAFF. CDR3 in DNA: TGTGCCAGCAGCCTAAGACAGGGGATGGTTGGGAACACTGAAGCTTTCTTT.

On this clone: Other DNA sequences within the sample encode an identical CDR3. This chain connects TRBV11-2 to TRBJ1-3; D unclear. V shed 0 bases and J shed 1 base, with 4 bases lying between them. The CDR3 runs to 14 residues. Germline CDR1 SGHAT, CDR2 FQNNGV. CDR3 nucleotides: TGTGCCAGCAGCTTAGATTCATCTGGAAACACCATATATTTT. Translating it yields CASSLDSSGNTIYF. The variable domain in full, completed from reference TRBV11-2 and TRBJ1-3, reads EAGVAQSPRYKIIEKRQSVAFWCNPISGHATLYWYQQILGQGPKLLIQFQNNGVVDDSQLPKDRFSAERLKGVDSTLKIQPAKLEDSAVYLCASSLDSSGNTIYFGEGSWLTVV.

V gene TRBV2 combines with J gene TRBJ2-7, with TRBD1 as a possible D gene (6 bases). Germline V gene lookup returns CDR1 SNHLY and CDR2 FYNNEI. Trimming took 8 bases from V and 0 from J, leaving 14 bases between them. CDR3 length: 14 residues. The CDR3 DNA sequence: TGTGCCAGCGTGCCAGGGACACACTCCTACGAGCAGTACTTC. Encoded protein: CASVPGTHSYEQYF.

This chain joins TRBV2 and TRBJ2-7, with 7 positions matching TRBD1. V shed 6 bases and J 6 bases; nucleotides not matched to a gene: 11. This CDR3 contains 14 residues. Germline V gene lookup returns CDR1 SNHLY and CDR2 FYNNEI. The CDR3 sequence is CASRARQGSIEQYF. The CDR3 DNA follows: TGTGCCAGCAGGGCGAGACAGGGTTCGATCGAGCAGTACTTC.

This clone showed up just once. V and J are TRBV15 and TRBJ2-7; TRBD1 matches at 8 bases. With V trimmed by 7 bases and J by 1 base, 9 bases remained unmatched. In germline, CDR1 is LNHNV, CDR2 YYDKDF (reference sequence). This CDR3 is 15 amino acids long. DNA for the CDR3: TGTGCCACCAAGGGCGGGACAGGAGATTCCTACGAGCAGTACTTC. Encoded protein: CATKGGTGDSYEQYF.

The V and J genes are TRBV11-2 and TRBJ2-2, with D tentatively TRBD1 (5 bases). Germline CDR1 reads SGHAT; CDR2 reads FQNNGV. Trimming took off 0 bases at V and 5 bases at J, with 10 bases between the two ends. The CDR3 covers 15 residues. CDR3 sequence (DNA): TGTGCCAGCAGCTTAGAAACGGCAGGGACCGGGGAGCTGTTTTTT. Its translation: CASSLETAGTGELFF.

The J gene is TRBJ2-3, the V gene TRBV27; 9 bases are shared with TRBD2. J gave up 4 bases and V 2 bases, and 4 bases lay outside the gene matches. Germline loops: CDR1 MNHEY, CDR2 SMNVEV (reference sequence). This CDR3 spans 15 amino acids. For the CDR3, the DNA is TGTGCCAGCAGTTTACGTAGCGGGAGTGCAGATACGCAGTATTTT. This gives the protein CASSLRSGSADTQYF.

The V and J genes are TRBV5-4 and TRBJ2-2, with D possibly matching TRBD1 (6 bases). The CDR3 contains 14 residues. The V end lost 4 bases, the J end lost 6 bases, and 13 bases lay between the germline ends. Germline V gene sequence: CDR1 SGHNT, CDR2 YYREEE (reference sequence). CDR3 bases: TGTGCCAGCAGCCCGACAGGTGCGGCCGGGGAGCTGTTTTTT. Amino acid sequence: CASSPTGAAGELFF.

V gene TRBV10-3 combines with J gene TRBJ1-1, with 7 bases fitting TRBD1. Germline CDR1 is ENHRY and CDR2 is SYGVKD. V trimming: 7 bases; J trimming: 1 base; junction bases outside the gene matches: 6. The CDR3 is 14 amino acids. The CDR3 nucleotides read TGTGCCATCACCAGAACAGGGGCGAACACTGAAGCTTTCTTT. Its protein product is CAITRTGANTEAFF.

The CDR3 here is CASRGRYEQYF. The CDR3 nucleotides read TGTGCCAGCCGGGGACGTTACGAGCAGTACTTC. The gene calls are TRBV5-6 and TRBJ2-7; D possibly matches TRBD1 or TRBD2 (5 bases each). Per germline, CDR1 SGHDT and CDR2 YYEEEE. The CDR3 has 11 residues. Trimming removed 7 bases from V and 4 bases from J, with 9 bases in between.

The V gene is TRBV10-2, the J gene TRBJ2-4; 7 nucleotides agree with TRBD2. CDR3 length equals 15 residues. V lost 7 bases and J lost 0; bases outside the gene matches: 6. Germline CDR1 and CDR2: WSHSY and SAAADI. The CDR3 reads CASTKVAGAKNIQYF. The CDR3 DNA reads TGCGCCAGCACCAAGGTAGCGGGAGCCAAAAACATTCAGTACTTC.

This chain uses TRBV6-4 with TRBJ2-5, with a tentative D call TRBD1 (6 bases). Germline values: CDR1 MRHNA, CDR2 SNTAGT. This CDR3 is built from 16 residues. V was cut by 0 bases and J by 5 bases, with 16 bases left in between. The CDR3 DNA sequence: TGTGCCAGCAGTGACTCGGGTCGACAGGTTTGGGAGACCCAGTACTTC. This gives the protein CASSDSGRQVWETQYF.

The chain has TRBV6-1 and TRBJ1-3; tentative D call: TRBD1 (6 bases). Per germline, CDR1 MNHNS and CDR2 SASEGT. V lost 11 bases and J 4 bases, leaving 18 bases between the germline ends. This CDR3 region has 14 residues. CDR3 nucleotide sequence: TGTGCCGCCCAAAACAGGGACTTCGGAAACACCATATATTTT. Encoded protein: CAAQNRDFGNTIYF.